The 20 T cell receptor beta chains listed next were all sequenced from one sample in a study of patients and donors after allogeneic stem cell transplantation. TCRdb reprocessed the RT-PCR reads with MiXCR, giving one entry per CDR3 protein. This sample has 920,000 or so distinct CDR3 sequences, with over 15% found just once. Sequencing was done on a sample of blood, either unsorted or a sorted T cell fraction (not recorded which). Source of these receptors: a human donor who was either an allogeneic HSCT recipient or a stem cell or donor lymphocyte infusion donor (not recorded which). It is not recorded whose cells these are; they may come from a transplant donor.

This clonotype appeared a single time. CDR3 coding DNA: TGTGCCTGGAGTGTGTGGGGAGGGTTGGACACTGAAGCTTTCTTT. This translates into CAWSVWGGLDTEAFF. The chain links TRBV30 to TRBJ1-1, with D unclear. The CDR3 consists of 15 residues. The V end lost 0 bases, the J end lost 3 bases, and 14 bases lay between the germline ends. The V gene's germline CDR1 is GTSNPN and CDR2 SVGIG (reference sequence).

This clonotype was seen a few times. The chain recombines TRBV20-1 with TRBJ1-4; D not resolved. Germline CDR1 is DFQATT and CDR2 is SNEGSKA (reference sequence). V gave up 0 bases and J gave up 6 bases, with 14 bases separating them. CDR3 length equals 15 residues. CDR3 nucleotides: TGCAGTGCTAGAGATGAAGATGGCATCCATGAAAAACTGTTTTTT. Translation gives CSARDEDGIHEKLFF.

The CDR3 DNA sequence: TGCGCCAGCAGCTTGGAAGGGCGGACTAGGGGCAATGAGCAGTTCTTC. This gives the protein CASSLEGRTRGNEQFF. This chain connects TRBV5-1 to TRBJ2-1; 7 bases line up with TRBD2. In germline, CDR1 is SGHRS, CDR2 YFSETQ. The V segment lost 0 bases and the J segment 6 bases; nucleotides outside the gene matches: 9. This CDR3 region has 16 residues.

This clonotype appeared a few times. The chain joins TRBV5-1 to TRBJ1-1; D is unresolved. Germline V gene data show CDR1 as SGHRS and CDR2 as YFSETQ. The CDR3 has 15 residues. Between the trimmed V and J ends, which lost 0 bases and 6 bases, there was a span of 15 bases. The CDR3 sequence is CASSLGRLGIPEAFF. CDR3 bases: TGCGCCAGCAGCTTGGGAAGGTTGGGTATCCCTGAAGCTTTCTTT.

The chain recombines TRBV13 with TRBJ1-4; TRBD1 matches at 8 bases. Per the germline V gene, CDR1 is PRHDT and CDR2 is FYEKMQ (reference sequence). The CDR3 length is 13 residues. V was clipped by 4 bases and J by 10 bases; unmatched bases: 5. The CDR3 spells CASSSGQEGKLFF. CDR3 DNA sequence: TGTGCCAGCAGCTCGGGACAGGAAGGAAAACTGTTTTTT.

The chain's CDR3 is CASTRGQGSSYEQYF. The CDR3 DNA follows: TGTGCCAGCACCCGGGGCCAAGGGAGCTCCTACGAGCAGTACTTC. The chain couples TRBV12-3 or TRBV12-4 to TRBJ2-7; D may match TRBD1 or TRBD2 (5 bases each). Trimming shortened V by 7 bases and J by 0 bases, and 16 bases separated the two germline ends. CDR3 length: 15 residues.

This clonotype came up a few times. The chain combines TRBV27 with TRBJ2-6, with D possibly TRBD1 on 5 matching bases. The V end was cut by 7 bases, the J end by 0 bases, with 7 bases between. The CDR3 extends over 14 amino acids. Germline values: CDR1 MNHEY, CDR2 SMNVEV (reference sequence). The CDR3 loop reads CASTQGSGANVLTF. In DNA, the CDR3 is TGTGCCAGCACCCAGGGCTCTGGGGCCAACGTCCTGACTTTC.

This clonotype was counted between two and nine times. This chain uses TRBV18 with TRBJ1-2, with unresolved D. From germline, CDR1 is KGHSH and CDR2 LQKENI. The CDR3 runs to 11 residues. V lost 1 base, J lost 6 bases, and 3 bases lay in between. CDR3 protein: CASSPQDGYTF. In DNA form, the CDR3 reads TGTGCCAGCTCACCACAAGATGGCTACACCTTC. The entire variable domain, with the rest obtained from reference TRBV18 and TRBJ1-2, is as follows: NAGVMQNPRHLVRRRGQEARLRCSPMKGHSHVYWYRQLPEEGLKFMVYLQKENIIDESGMPKERFSAEFPKEGPSILRIQQVVRGDSAAYFCASSPQDGYTFGSGTRLTVV.

The gene calls are TRBV7-3 and TRBJ2-7; D is unresolved. CDR1 and CDR2 from the germline V gene are SGHTA and FQGTGA. The V gene lost 5 bases and the J gene lost 2 bases, with 16 bases spanning the gap. This CDR3 has 15 residues. CDR3 sequence reads: CASSPGVGVTYEQYF. The CDR3 DNA reads TGTGCCAGCAGCCCTGGCGTAGGAGTTACCTACGAGCAGTACTTC.

The chain couples TRBV30 to TRBJ2-1; 9 positions agree with TRBD2. Trimming removed 4 bases from V and 10 bases from J; junction bases left unmatched: 17. Germline-derived CDR1 and CDR2 are GTSNPN and SVGIG (reference sequence). This CDR3 has 16 residues. CDR3 in amino acids: CAWTSWTSAPLQEQFF. CDR3 coding DNA: TGTGCCTGGACCTCCTGGACTAGCGCACCACTCCAAGAGCAGTTCTTC. The complete variable domain, with remaining parts taken from reference TRBV30 and TRBJ2-1, reads SQTIHQWPATLVQPVGSPLSLECTVEGTSNPNLYWYRQAAGRGLQLLFYSVGIGQISSEVPQNLSASRPQDRQFILSSKKLLLSDSGFYLCAWTSWTSAPLQEQFFGPGTRLTVL.

Many counts were recorded for this clonotype. The chain is built from TRBV29-1 and TRBJ1-2; D unclear. V lost 5 bases to trimming and J lost 5 bases, with 6 bases between them. CDR3 length: 10 amino acids. Germline V gives CDR1 SQVTM, CDR2 ANQGSEA. CDR3 residues: CSVKGYGYTF. For the CDR3, the DNA is TGCAGCGTTAAAGGGTATGGCTACACCTTC.

V usage is TRBV12-3 or TRBV12-4 and J usage is TRBJ1-1; 8 bases map to TRBD1. CDR3 length: 14 residues. Trimming at V came to 7 bases and at J to 1 base, leaving 5 bases not matched to a gene. The CDR3 region is CASTEQGGNTEAFF. The DNA of the CDR3 is TGTGCCAGCACCGAACAGGGGGGGAACACTGAAGCTTTCTTT.

In this sample, this clonotype turned up a few times. The chain joins TRBV5-1 to TRBJ2-1, with 10 bases aligning to TRBD2. This CDR3 spans 16 amino acids. Germline V gives CDR1 SGHRS, CDR2 YFSETQ. V shed 4 bases and J 10 bases; nucleotides not matched to a gene: 14. The CDR3 DNA is TGCGCCAGCAGCCATCCTCTAGCGGGAGTGGAAAAGGAGCAGTTCTTC. Translation: CASSHPLAGVEKEQFF.

This clonotype occurred a few times. This chain joins TRBV4-2 and TRBJ2-6, with 11 bases matching TRBD1. The V gene end was trimmed by 4 bases and the J gene end by 2 bases; junction bases not matched to a gene: 4. Germline V CDR1 and CDR2: LGHNA, YNFKEQ. The CDR3 is made up of 17 amino acids. The chain's CDR3 is CASSRTGGDTGANVLTF. CDR3 coding DNA: TGTGCCAGCAGCCGGACAGGGGGCGATACTGGGGCCAACGTCCTGACTTTC.

This clonotype was seen only a few times. The V and J genes are TRBV7-2 and TRBJ2-4; D gene unclear. The CDR3 loop spans 13 amino acids. V was cut by 5 bases and J by 5 bases, with 10 bases left in between. Germline V gene lookup returns CDR1 SGHTA and CDR2 FQGNSA. This CDR3 reads CASSRIGENIQYF. CDR3 coding DNA: TGTGCCAGCAGCCGAATTGGGGAAAACATTCAGTACTTC.

This clonotype has a count of ten or more. The CDR3 DNA sequence: TGTGCCAGCAGTGAAGGGGGGAACTATGGCTACACCTTC. Its translation: CASSEGGNYGYTF. This chain uses TRBV2 with TRBJ1-2, with D tentatively TRBD1 (5 bases). V dropped 1 base and J dropped 2 bases, with 5 bases sitting between them. The CDR3 runs to 13 residues. The germline V gene encodes CDR1 SNHLY and CDR2 FYNNEI.

V gene TRBV2 combines with J gene TRBJ2-7; the D gene is possibly TRBD1 (5 bases). The germline CDR1 and CDR2 sequences are SNHLY and FYNNEI. V gave up 7 bases and J gave up 3 bases, with 28 bases separating them. CDR3 length equals 18 residues. The CDR3 DNA is TGTGCCAGCAACCCGGACAATAAGTCGGTTAGAAGGGGCTACGAGCAGTACTTC. Its protein product is CASNPDNKSVRRGYEQYF.

The V gene is TRBV6-1, the J gene TRBJ2-1; D not resolved. Trimming stripped 6 bases from V and 9 bases from J, with 21 bases between. Germline CDR1 reads MNHNS; CDR2 reads SASEGT. The CDR3 length is 15 residues. CDR3 region: CASRALVEDFGEQFF. The DNA of the CDR3 is TGTGCCAGCAGGGCGCTAGTAGAGGATTTTGGTGAGCAGTTCTTC.

This clonotype was counted a few times. V usage is TRBV6-2 or TRBV6-3 and J usage is TRBJ1-1, with D hard to call. The length of the CDR3 is 12 residues. Trimming cost V 2 bases and J 10 bases, with 11 bases left between them. Germline V gene lookup returns CDR1 MNHEY and CDR2 SVGEGT. CDR3 region: CASSYPTTRAFF. DNA for the CDR3: TGTGCCAGCAGTTACCCCACGACTCGAGCTTTCTTT.

This clonotype was detected only a few times. The rearrangement links TRBV6-6 to TRBJ2-5; perhaps TRBD1 as D (5 bases). The CDR3 has 13 amino acids. Germline V gives CDR1 MNHNY, CDR2 SVGAGI (reference sequence). Trimming took off 3 bases at V and 3 bases at J, with 8 bases between the two ends. The CDR3 DNA is TGTGCCAGCAGTTATCAGGGTAAAGAGACCCAGTACTTC. This gives the protein CASSYQGKETQYF.